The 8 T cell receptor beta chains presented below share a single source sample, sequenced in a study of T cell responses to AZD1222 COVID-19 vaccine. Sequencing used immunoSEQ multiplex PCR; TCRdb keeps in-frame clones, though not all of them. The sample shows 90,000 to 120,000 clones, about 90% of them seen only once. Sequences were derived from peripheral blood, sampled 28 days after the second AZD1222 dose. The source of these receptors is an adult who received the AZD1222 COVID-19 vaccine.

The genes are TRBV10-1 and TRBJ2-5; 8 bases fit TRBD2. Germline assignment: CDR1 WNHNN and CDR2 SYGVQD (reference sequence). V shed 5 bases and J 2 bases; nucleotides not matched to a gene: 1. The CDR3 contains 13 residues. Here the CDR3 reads CASSRGGQETQYF. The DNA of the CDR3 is TGCGCCAGCAGTCGCGGGGGGCAAGAGACCCAGTACTTC.

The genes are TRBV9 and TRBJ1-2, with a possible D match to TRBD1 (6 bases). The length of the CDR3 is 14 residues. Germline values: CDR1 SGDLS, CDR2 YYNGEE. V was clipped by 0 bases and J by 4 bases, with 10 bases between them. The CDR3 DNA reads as TGTGCCAGCAGCGTAGAACAGGGCGCCTATGGCTACACCTTC. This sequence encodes CASSVEQGAYGYTF.

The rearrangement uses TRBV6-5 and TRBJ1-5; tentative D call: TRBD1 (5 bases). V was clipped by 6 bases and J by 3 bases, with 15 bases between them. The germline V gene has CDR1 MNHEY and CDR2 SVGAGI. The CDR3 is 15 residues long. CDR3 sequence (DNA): TGTGCCAGCAGACGAGCAGGGAGGGACAATCAGCCCCAGCATTTT. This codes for CASRRAGRDNQPQHF.

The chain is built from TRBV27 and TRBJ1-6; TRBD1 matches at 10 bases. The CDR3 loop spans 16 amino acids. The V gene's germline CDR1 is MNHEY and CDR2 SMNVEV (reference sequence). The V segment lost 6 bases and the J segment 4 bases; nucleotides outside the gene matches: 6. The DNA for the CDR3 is TGTGCCAGCAGCACGACAGGGGGCGGGTATAATTCACCCCTCCACTTT. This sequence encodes CASSTTGGGYNSPLHF.

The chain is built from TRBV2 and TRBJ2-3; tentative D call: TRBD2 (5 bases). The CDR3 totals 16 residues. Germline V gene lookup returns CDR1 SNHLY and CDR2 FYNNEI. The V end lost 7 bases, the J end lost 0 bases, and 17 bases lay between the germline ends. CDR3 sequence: CASTAWRASSTDTQYF. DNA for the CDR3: TGTGCCAGCACTGCTTGGCGGGCTTCTAGCACAGATACGCAGTATTTT.

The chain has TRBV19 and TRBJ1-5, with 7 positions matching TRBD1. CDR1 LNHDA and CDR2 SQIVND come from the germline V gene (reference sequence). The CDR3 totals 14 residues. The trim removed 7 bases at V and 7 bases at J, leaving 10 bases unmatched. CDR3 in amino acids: CASNVAGGKQPQHF. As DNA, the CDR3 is TGTGCCAGTAACGTGGCAGGGGGGAAACAGCCCCAGCATTTT.

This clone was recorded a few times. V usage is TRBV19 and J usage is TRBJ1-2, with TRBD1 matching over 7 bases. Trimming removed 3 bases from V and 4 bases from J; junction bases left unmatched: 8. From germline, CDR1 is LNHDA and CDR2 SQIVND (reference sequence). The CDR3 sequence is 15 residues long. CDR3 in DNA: TGTGCCAGTAGTATCGTATCGGGGACAGCCTATGGCTACACCTTC. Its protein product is CASSIVSGTAYGYTF.

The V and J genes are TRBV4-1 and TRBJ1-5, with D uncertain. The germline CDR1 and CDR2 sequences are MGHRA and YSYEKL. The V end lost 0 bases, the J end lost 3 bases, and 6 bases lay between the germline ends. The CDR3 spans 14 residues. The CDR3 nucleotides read TGCGCCAGCAGCCAAGAGTCCCCCAATCAGCCCCAGCATTTT. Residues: CASSQESPNQPQHF.